This TCR beta chain stems from a study of blood T cell repertoires in COVID-19. The V gene's germline CDR1 is MDHEN and CDR2 SYDVKM. V gave up 3 bases and J gave up 2 bases, with 13 bases separating them. The CDR3 loop spans 15 amino acids. TCRdb keeps only in-frame clones here, not all; method: immunoSEQ multiplex PCR. The sample records roughly 290,000 clones, more than 75% being singletons. Worth noting for this clone: Other DNA sequences in this sample translate to the same CDR3.

Material: peripheral blood. This TCR derives from a woman in her fifties or sixties who had recovered from COVID-19. This chain connects TRBV28 to TRBJ1-1; perhaps TRBD1 as D (6 bases). The CDR3 protein is CASSFRGRGNTEAFF. The CDR3, as DNA: TGTGCCAGCAGTTTTCGTGGCAGGGGTAACACTGAAGCTTTCTTT.